This T cell receptor (beta chain) was obtained from a study of cytomegalovirus exposure and HLA in healthy donors. Whole-study context: Unique TCR beta sequences numbering 120 million or so came from 150 million to 200 million T cells in an earlier analysis.

Though nominally healthy at sampling, donors likely had unrecorded immune exposures. Points from the study as a whole: For TCR beta chains, V- and J-gene trimming was later linked to a missense DCLRE1C variant.

Use of 60 Vbeta and 13 Jbeta primers characterized the PCR. Profiled with immunoSEQ multiplex PCR; TCRdb holds only in-frame clones, not every one. The sample lists about 160,000 clones, 80% seen once, with about 9.6% in the top ten. V lost 0 bases and J lost 4, with 4 bases in between. The CDR3 totals 12 residues. Germline assignment: CDR1 GTSNPN and CDR2 SVGIG (reference sequence). About this clone: No antigen is known for it. Other DNA sequences in this sample translate to the same CDR3.

The TCR was taken from a man in his late teens or twenties in good health and CMV-seropositive. The sample consisted of PBMCs. The chain has TRBV30 and TRBJ1-5; D remains ambiguous. The CDR3 reads CAWSVLNQPQHF. The CDR3 DNA is TGTGCCTGGAGTGTACTAAATCAGCCCCAGCATTTT.